These 28 T cell receptor beta chains were all obtained from the same sample, sequenced in a study of early T cells in non-severe SARS-CoV-2 infection. TCRdb independently ran MiXCR on the 5' RACE reads; one entry per CDR3 protein. The data contain about 55,000 distinct CDR3 sequences, under 8% of them singletons. The sequencing here drew on whole blood, taken at baseline. The receptor set was obtained from an adult who was a healthcare worker with PCR-confirmed SARS-CoV-2 infection or an uninfected control (not recorded which).

This clonotype was detected ten times or more. This rearrangement joins TRBV7-7 to TRBJ1-1; tentatively, D is TRBD1 (6 bases). The germline V gene encodes CDR1 SSHAT and CDR2 FNYEAQ (reference sequence). Trimming removed 5 bases at V and 1 base at J, with 17 bases between. This CDR3 is built from 16 residues. Here the CDR3 DNA reads TGTGCCAGCAGCCCGGTGGCCGGGGGCAGGAACACTGAAGCTTTCTTT. This codes for CASSPVAGGRNTEAFF.

The table lists this clonotype with many counts. The V and J genes are TRBV7-2 and TRBJ1-1; D unclear. The CDR3 runs to 15 residues. With 3 bases removed from V and 0 bases from J, the gap between germline ends came to 11 bases. Germline CDR1 reads SGHTA; CDR2 reads FQGNSA. In nucleotides, the CDR3 is TGTGCCAGCAGCTTGGGAGCTACTATGAACACTGAAGCTTTCTTT. It specifies CASSLGATMNTEAFF.

This clonotype was recorded many times. V and J are TRBV6-1 and TRBJ2-3; 8 bases align to TRBD1. Germline lookup yields CDR1 MNHNS and CDR2 SASEGT. CDR3 length: 16 residues. J lost 2 bases, V lost 3 bases, and 7 bases had no gene match. The CDR3 DNA is TGTGCCAGCAGTGATCCCGGGACAGGTGCCACAGATACGCAGTATTTT. Its translation is CASSDPGTGATDTQYF.

Many counts were recorded for this clonotype. This chain links TRBV21-1 with TRBJ2-5; the D call in the table, TRBD1, was not verified against the DNA. TRBV21-1 is an annotated pseudogene. The CDR3 contains 16 residues. The CDR3: CASSNRDSPHQETQYF. CDR3 sequence (DNA): TGTGCCAGCAGCAACCGGGACAGTCCACACCAAGAGACCCAGTACTTC.

The V gene is TRBV7-8, the J gene TRBJ2-3; 9 nucleotides line up with TRBD2. This CDR3 contains 17 residues. Germline CDR1 is SGHVS and CDR2 is FQNEAQ. The J segment lost 2 bases and the V segment lost 3 bases, leaving 9 bases of the junction unmatched. The DNA for the CDR3 is TGTGCCAGCAGCTTTAGCGGGGGCCCTAAGAACACAGATACGCAGTATTTT. This gives the protein CASSFSGGPKNTDTQYF.

This chain links TRBV28 with TRBJ2-4; the D call may be TRBD1 or TRBD2 (5 bases each). This CDR3 is built from 18 residues. The V gene's germline CDR1 is MDHEN and CDR2 SYDVKM. The V end was cut by 2 bases, the J end by 3 bases, with 20 bases between. The CDR3 is CASSLRGTLFEGKNIQYF. CDR3 DNA: TGTGCCAGCAGTTTAAGAGGGACCCTGTTTGAAGGCAAAAACATTCAGTACTTC.

This clonotype was seen at least ten times. The rearrangement uses TRBV28 and TRBJ2-2, with 8 nucleotides matching TRBD1. CDR3 size: 16 residues. Per germline, CDR1 MDHEN and CDR2 SYDVKM. The V and J ends lost 3 bases and 1 base, in that order; junction bases with no gene match: 4. The CDR3 sequence is CASSLRGTGNTGELFF. The CDR3 DNA sequence: TGTGCCAGCAGTTTGAGGGGGACAGGGAACACCGGGGAGCTGTTTTTT.

This clonotype has at least ten counts. The rearrangement uses TRBV2 and TRBJ2-1; D is ambiguous. V lost 6 bases and J 3 bases, leaving 12 bases between the germline ends. The length of the CDR3 is 14 residues. Per the germline V gene, CDR1 is SNHLY and CDR2 is FYNNEI. CDR3 coding DNA: TGTGCCAGCAGCGGAGAACTCCTCTACAATGAGCAGTTCTTC. This translates into CASSGELLYNEQFF.

This clonotype was detected ten times or more. The V gene is TRBV6-2 or TRBV6-3, the J gene TRBJ2-1, with D possibly called TRBD1 or TRBD2 (5 bases each). CDR1 and CDR2 from the germline V gene are MNHEY and SVGEGT. There are 13 residues in the CDR3. The V and J ends lost 4 bases and 9 bases respectively, with 13 bases between them. The CDR3 sequence: CASSLLGAGEQFF. The DNA of the CDR3 is TGTGCCAGCAGTTTACTAGGGGCTGGTGAGCAGTTCTTC.

This clonotype has a count of ten or more. The chain uses TRBV19 and TRBJ2-3; 9 bases map to TRBD1. The CDR3 runs 16 residues. V was clipped by 6 bases and J by 7 bases; unmatched bases: 14. The germline V gene encodes CDR1 LNHDA and CDR2 SQIVND (reference sequence). CDR3: CASRNQGTGPHHTQYF. DNA for the CDR3: TGTGCCAGTAGAAACCAAGGGACAGGGCCTCATCATACGCAGTATTTT. Full variable domain (rest looked up from reference TRBV19 and TRBJ2-3): DGGITQSPKYLFRKEGQNVTLSCEQNLNHDAMYWYRQDPGQGLRLIYYSQIVNDFQKGDIAEGYSVSREKKESFPLTVTSAQKNPTAFYLCASRNQGTGPHHTQYFGPGTRLTVL.

This clonotype came up a few times. The rearrangement uses TRBV6-2 or TRBV6-3 and TRBJ2-7; D is uncertain. Germline V lookup: CDR1 MNHEY, CDR2 SVGEGT. V was clipped by 10 bases and J by 5 bases, with 12 bases between them. CDR3 size: 11 residues. CDR3 sequence (DNA): TGTGCCACCCTCAGAGCCCACGAGCAGTACTTC. This codes for CATLRAHEQYF.

This clonotype appeared many times. The chain is built from TRBV4-3 and TRBJ2-7; 8 bases agree with TRBD1. Germline CDR1 LGHNA, CDR2 YSLEER. This CDR3 has 15 residues. With 0 bases clipped from V and 2 bases from J, the junction kept 3 bases outside the gene matches. Written as DNA, the CDR3 is TGCGCCAGCAGCCAAGATGCGACAGGGGCCTACGAGCAGTACTTC. Its translation is CASSQDATGAYEQYF.

This clonotype was observed a few times. The chain couples TRBV5-1 to TRBJ1-2; D might be TRBD1 (6 bases). Germline CDR1 and CDR2: SGHRS and YFSETQ. CDR3 length equals 16 residues. V was shortened by 0 bases and J by 4 bases, with 16 bases between the two germline ends. The CDR3 is CASSLEYGGGAYGYTF. DNA of the CDR3: TGCGCCAGCAGCTTGGAATACGGAGGGGGGGCCTATGGCTACACCTTC.

This clonotype was detected many times. V and J are TRBV7-2 and TRBJ1-4; D remains ambiguous. V was pared by 3 bases and J by 3 bases, with 8 bases between. CDR3 length: 14 residues. Germline CDR1 reads SGHTA; CDR2 reads FQGNSA. Here the CDR3 reads CASSLYGANEKLFF. DNA of the CDR3: TGTGCCAGCAGCTTGTACGGGGCTAATGAAAAACTGTTTTTT.

CDR3 DNA: TGTGCCAGCGCCTACCTAGGGGGGGTAGCGGTCTACGAGCAGTACTTC. Translated: CASAYLGGVAVYEQYF. The chain links TRBV28 to TRBJ2-7; D perhaps matches TRBD2 (7 bases). Trimming stripped 8 bases from V and 3 bases from J, with 23 bases between. The V gene's germline CDR1 is MDHEN and CDR2 SYDVKM. This CDR3 has 16 residues.

The sample holds many counts of this clonotype. The chain couples TRBV2 to TRBJ1-2; D unclear. V was cut by 3 bases and J by 0 bases, with 5 bases left in between. The CDR3 length is 13 residues. CDR1 is SNHLY and CDR2 is FYNNEI in the germline V gene. This CDR3 is CASSEKANYGYTF. CDR3 DNA: TGTGCCAGCAGTGAGAAGGCTAACTATGGCTACACCTTC.

This clonotype was observed many times. V is TRBV6-6 and J is TRBJ2-1, with 10 nucleotides matching TRBD2. Germline assignment: CDR1 MNHNY and CDR2 SVGAGI (reference sequence). V was pared by 0 bases and J by 12 bases, with 11 bases of the junction left unmatched. This CDR3 has 16 residues. The CDR3 spells CASSYSLLAGAKGQFF. CDR3 in DNA: TGTGCCAGCAGTTACTCTTTGCTAGCGGGAGCCAAGGGGCAGTTCTTC.

The chain couples TRBV4-2 to TRBJ2-7, with D tentatively TRBD1 or TRBD2 (5 bases each). The CDR3 length is 16 residues. V was cut by 0 bases and J by 1 base, with 13 bases left in between. Germline V gene lookup returns CDR1 LGHNA and CDR2 YNFKEQ. Here the CDR3 reads CASSQDYGTRSYEQYF. As DNA, the CDR3 is TGTGCCAGCAGCCAAGATTATGGGACGCGGTCCTACGAGCAGTACTTC.

This clonotype has a handful of counts. The chain is built from TRBV20-1 and TRBJ2-3; D remains ambiguous. The germline gives CDR1 DFQATT, CDR2 SNEGSKA (reference sequence). Trimming took off 5 bases at V and 6 bases at J, with 9 bases between the two ends. CDR3 length: 11 residues. CDR3 in DNA: TGCAGTGCTCCAGAGGTGGATACGCAGTATTTT. This gives the protein CSAPEVDTQYF.

This clonotype turned up a few times. The genes are TRBV7-2 and TRBJ1-2, with D hard to call. The CDR3 spans 15 residues. In germline, CDR1 is SGHTA, CDR2 FQGNSA. V was pared by 5 bases and J by 8 bases, with 21 bases between. CDR3 coding DNA: TGTGCCAGCAGCACCCTTCAGGCCAGAGCCTTGGGCTACACCTTC. It codes for CASSTLQARALGYTF.

A few counts support this clonotype. The chain recombines TRBV11-2 with TRBJ2-7, with D unclear. This CDR3 contains 13 residues. Germline values: CDR1 SGHAT, CDR2 FQNNGV. The V and J ends lost 3 bases and 4 bases respectively, with 10 bases between them. The CDR3 reads CASSLGSMYEQYF. The CDR3 nucleotides are TGTGCCAGCAGCTTGGGCTCCATGTACGAGCAGTACTTC.

The V and J genes are TRBV5-6 and TRBJ1-3, with D uncertain. The CDR3 extends over 15 amino acids. Germline V CDR1 and CDR2: SGHDT, YYEEEE. Trimming cost V 0 bases and J 0 bases, with 7 bases left between them. CDR3 sequence (DNA): TGTGCCAGCAGCTTGGGGGGAGGCTCTGGAAACACCATATATTTT. Protein sequence: CASSLGGGSGNTIYF.

This clonotype was recorded many times. The chain couples TRBV29-1 to TRBJ2-3; TRBD2 aligns across 13 bases. The CDR3 covers 18 residues. J gave up 4 bases and V 1 base, and 11 bases lay outside the gene matches. Per germline, CDR1 SQVTM and CDR2 ANQGSEA. The chain's CDR3 is CSVEGTTTSGGAADTQYF. DNA of the CDR3: TGCAGCGTTGAAGGTACCACTACTAGCGGGGGGGCCGCAGATACGCAGTATTTT.

This clonotype has a count of ten or more. The J gene is TRBJ2-3, the V gene TRBV29-1; D is possibly TRBD2 (6 bases). The germline CDR1 and CDR2 sequences are SQVTM and ANQGSEA. This CDR3 comprises 14 residues. V dropped 6 bases and J dropped 0 bases, with 13 bases sitting between them. The CDR3 region is CSVLPGTSTDTQYF. In DNA form, the CDR3 reads TGCAGCGTCCTGCCAGGGACTAGCACAGATACGCAGTATTTT.

The chain combines TRBV7-9 with TRBJ2-3; D remains ambiguous. The length of the CDR3 is 18 residues. Per the germline V gene, CDR1 is SEHNR and CDR2 is FQNEAQ (reference sequence). V lost 0 bases, J lost 2 bases, and 18 bases lay in between. For the CDR3, the DNA is TGTGCCAGCAGCTTAGCTGAGACTGCAAACCTTATCACAGATACGCAGTATTTT. This codes for CASSLAETANLITDTQYF.

This clonotype was counted many times. This sequence joins TRBV6-5 and TRBJ2-3; D not resolved. This CDR3 region has 14 residues. Germline-derived CDR1 and CDR2 are MNHEY and SVGAGI. The ends were cut back, 0 bases at V and 3 bases at J, with 7 bases in the middle. This chain's CDR3 is CASSYSYDTDTQYF. The CDR3 DNA reads as TGTGCCAGCAGTTACTCTTACGATACAGATACGCAGTATTTT.

This clonotype was seen a few times. The chain is built from TRBV5-6 and TRBJ1-1, with D perhaps TRBD1 (5 bases). This CDR3 is 14 amino acids long. V lost 4 bases, J lost 3 bases, and 13 bases lay in between. The germline gives CDR1 SGHDT, CDR2 YYEEEE. CDR3 region: CASSPLGGYTEAFF. DNA of the CDR3: TGTGCCAGCAGCCCTCTCGGGGGGTACACTGAAGCTTTCTTT.

This clonotype was seen ten or more times. The chain recombines TRBV20-1 with TRBJ1-2; 10 bases line up with TRBD1. Losses at the gene ends were 1 base for V and 8 bases for J; bases not matched to a gene: 7. Germline CDR1 and CDR2: DFQATT and SNEGSKA (reference sequence). The CDR3 covers 14 residues. CDR3 bases: TGCAGTGCTAGAGTGTCGGGACAGGGGTCGGGCTACACCTTC. This gives the protein CSARVSGQGSGYTF.